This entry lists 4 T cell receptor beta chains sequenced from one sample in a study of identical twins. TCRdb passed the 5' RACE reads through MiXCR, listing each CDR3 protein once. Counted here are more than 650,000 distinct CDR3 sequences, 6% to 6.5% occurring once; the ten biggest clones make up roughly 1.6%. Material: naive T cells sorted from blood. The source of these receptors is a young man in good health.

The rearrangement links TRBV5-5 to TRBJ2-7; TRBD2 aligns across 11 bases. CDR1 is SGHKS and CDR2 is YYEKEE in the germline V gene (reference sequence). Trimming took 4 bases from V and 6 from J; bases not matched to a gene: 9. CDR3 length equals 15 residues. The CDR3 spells CASSETSGRVLEQYF. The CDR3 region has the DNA TGTGCCAGCAGCGAAACTAGCGGGAGAGTTCTCGAGCAGTACTTC.

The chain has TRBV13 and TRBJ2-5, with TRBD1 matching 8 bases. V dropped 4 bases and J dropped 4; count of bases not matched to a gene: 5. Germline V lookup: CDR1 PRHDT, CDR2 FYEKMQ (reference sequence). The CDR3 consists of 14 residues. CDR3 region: CASSSSRGLETQYF. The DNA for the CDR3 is TGTGCCAGCAGCTCTTCCAGGGGGCTAGAGACCCAGTACTTC. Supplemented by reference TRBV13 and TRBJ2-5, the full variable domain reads AAGVIQSPRHLIKEKRETATLKCYPIPRHDTVYWYQQGPGQDPQFLISFYEKMQSDKGSIPDRFSAQQFSDYHSELNMSSLELGDSALYFCASSSSRGLETQYFGPGTRLLVL.

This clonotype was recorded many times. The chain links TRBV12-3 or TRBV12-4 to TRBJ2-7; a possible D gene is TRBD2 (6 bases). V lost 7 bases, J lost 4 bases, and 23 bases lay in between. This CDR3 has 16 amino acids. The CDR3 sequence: CASTADQGGIGYEQYF. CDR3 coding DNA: TGTGCCAGCACCGCCGATCAGGGAGGAATAGGTTACGAGCAGTACTTC.

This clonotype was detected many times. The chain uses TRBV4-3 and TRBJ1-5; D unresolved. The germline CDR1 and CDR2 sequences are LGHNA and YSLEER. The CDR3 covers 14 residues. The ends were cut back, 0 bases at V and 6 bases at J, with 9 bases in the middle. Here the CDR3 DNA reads TGCGCCAGCAGCCAAGAGGCGTTGGGTCAGCCCCAGCATTTT. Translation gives CASSQEALGQPQHF.